The T cell receptor beta chain described here comes from a study of shared clonotypes between healthy human individuals (dated by TCRdb to about 2020). Background for the entire study: The cohort comprised two women and three men aged 18 to 49 years. The study deeply sequenced blood TCR repertoires of about 5 healthy adults to estimate repertoire size and the extent of clonotype sharing between individuals. To increase sequencing depth and limit assay-specific biases, TCR repertoire library preparation and sequencing were carried out by different laboratories using diverse techniques. For each donor, CD4 naive and CD4 memory were each run on three plates, CD8 naive on two plates, and CD8 memory on one plate. Between about 0.94 and 10 billion PBMCs per donor were obtained by leukapheresis.

Overall results and qualifications from the work: Sampling was restricted to blood, and TCR repertoires in tissue are likely to differ from TCR repertoires in blood. Rarefaction of sorted-subset datasets indicated incomplete sequencing despite the large sequencing depth. Because the study included only a small number of donors, the genetic and exposure-history diversity represented was limited. Pairwise subsampling indicated that sequencing depth was expected to affect the degree of clonotype sharing among donors. Approximately 4.8% of naive CD4, around 4% of naive CD8, 2.3% of memory CD4, and 0.4% of memory CD8 clonotypes were shared across several donors. Naive subsets generally had larger estimated clonotype richness than memory subsets. Compared with non-shared clonotypes, the clonotypes found in all four sorted-subset donors had higher generation probabilities.

Donors were healthy HIV-negative adults with no recently reported acute infections or vaccinations. Every donor was a Caucasian adult living in Nashville, Tennessee, USA. Magnetic negative selection was used to enrich CD4+ T cells, after which naive cells were positively selected on CD45RA and the negative fraction became the memory subset. Blood was obtained by leukapheresis, after which PBMCs were separated by Ficoll-Histopaque density gradient centrifugation and cryopreserved in liquid nitrogen vapor phase. Analytical flow cytometry was used to check the purity and quantity of each magnetically sorted T cell population. Each sorted fraction had its genomic DNA isolated and then quantified by UV absorbance on a Nanodrop 2000c. Concerning this clone: No antigen is known for it. The sample holds no much larger clone one base away, and base qualities are not on file.

Using the deep immunoSEQ assay, multiplex PCR amplified TCR CDR3 regions from genomic DNA. Extracted genomic DNA from each cell subset was spread evenly across all wells of several immunoSEQ 96-well plates, with each plate serving as a replicate. For sorted subsets, roughly 200 ng of genomic DNA, equivalent to 25,000 to 35,000 T cell genomes, went into each replicate PCR. The purified libraries were quantified using a Qubit 3.0 fluorometer, sized with a Bioanalyzer 2100, and then quantified again using the KAPA Library Quantification kit. Every immunoSEQ 96-well plate was sequenced on a dedicated single-read 150-cycle Illumina NextSeq 550 flow cell. On the authors' methods: Because the immunoSEQ output held only junctional sequences and lacked quality scores, the filtering could not match the filtering applied to full-length reads. Sequences were annotated with PyIR, a Python wrapper for IgBLAST v1.9, using IMGT germline references to assign V/J genes and CDR3. Reads were filtered out if the reads had weak V/J assignments (E-value above 1e-6), no CDR3, stop codons, out-of-frame junctions, or ambiguous translated residues. V3J clonotypes were defined by identical inferred V gene, J gene, and CDR3 amino acid sequence. Percentage overlap between repertoires was computed as shared unique clonotypes divided by the size of the smaller repertoire. Repertoire richness was assessed with RTK rarefaction, the Chao1 estimator, and Recon v2.1 estimates of unobserved clonotypes. Generation probabilities for all TCRbeta clonotypes obtained by the gDNA method from a handful of donors were computed using OLGA. The table was pulled from immuneACCESS by TCRdb, which kept in-frame rearrangements only. Such tables lose some clones; where checked, under half of the loss comes from unresolved V genes, and the rest has no known cause. The D gene and trimming were derived from the DNA, and the V and J assignments and clone size from that table. The sample data list millions of clones, and 85% to 95% of these were observed just once. More than 0.1% of the sample is held by the ten biggest clonotypes.

V loses 8 bases, J loses 5 bases, and the germline ends lie 13 bases apart. The CDR3, cysteine through phenylalanine, is 13 amino acids long. Just CDR3 DNA is preserved here, 39 bases in frame from base 1. As encoded in the germline V gene (reference sequence), CDR1 is GTSNPN while CDR2 is SVGIG. The receptor comes from a man between 18 and 29 years old in good health. The V gene is TRBV30 and the J gene is TRBJ1-6; perhaps TRBD1 is the D gene, with 6 bases matching. The specimen was naive CD4+ T cells sorted from blood. The meaning of the sample's cell subset or site label: CD45RA+ positively selected. This receptor has the CDR3 CAGAAGDNSPLHF. The nucleotides read TGTGCCGGGGCGGCAGGGGATAATTCACCCCTCCACTTT.